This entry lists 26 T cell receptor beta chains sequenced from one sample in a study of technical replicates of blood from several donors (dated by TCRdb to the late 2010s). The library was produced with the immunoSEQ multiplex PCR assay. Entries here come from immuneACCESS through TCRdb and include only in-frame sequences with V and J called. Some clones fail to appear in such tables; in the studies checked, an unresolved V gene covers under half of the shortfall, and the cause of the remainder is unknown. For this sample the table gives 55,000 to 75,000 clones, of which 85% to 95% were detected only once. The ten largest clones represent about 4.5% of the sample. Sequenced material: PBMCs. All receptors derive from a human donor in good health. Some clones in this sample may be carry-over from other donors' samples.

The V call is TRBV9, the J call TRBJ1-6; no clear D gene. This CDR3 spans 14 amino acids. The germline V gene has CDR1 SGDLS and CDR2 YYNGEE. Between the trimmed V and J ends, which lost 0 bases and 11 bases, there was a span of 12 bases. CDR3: CASSVAPTGTPLHF. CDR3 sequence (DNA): TGTGCCAGCAGCGTAGCTCCTACGGGAACACCCCTCCACTTT. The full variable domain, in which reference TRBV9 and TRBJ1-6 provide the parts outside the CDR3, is DSGVTQTPKHLITATGQRVTLRCSPRSGDLSVYWYQQSLDQGLQFLIQYYNGEERAKGNILERFSAQQFPDLHSELNLSSLELGDSALYFCASSVAPTGTPLHFGNGTRLTVT.

The CDR3 region has the DNA TGTGCCAGTAGTATAATCAGAGGCTACGAGCAGTACTTC. Protein product: CASSIIRGYEQYF. V and J are TRBV19 and TRBJ2-7; D ambiguous. V shed 2 bases and J shed 3 bases, with 8 bases lying between them. This CDR3 is 13 amino acids long. CDR1 is LNHDA and CDR2 is SQIVND in the germline V gene (reference sequence).

CDR3 nucleotide sequence: TGTGCCAGCAGCCCCTTTGTAAGAGAGGGCAATCAGCCCCAGCATTTT. Translating it yields CASSPFVREGNQPQHF. The rearrangement links TRBV13 to TRBJ1-5; D uncertain. CDR3 length: 16 residues. Per germline, CDR1 PRHDT and CDR2 FYEKMQ (reference sequence). V dropped 5 bases and J dropped 2 bases, with 16 bases sitting between them.

CDR3 DNA: TGTGCCAGCATCTCCCTCCGGGAGCCTCCCTATGGCTACACCTTC. Its protein product is CASISLREPPYGYTF. This sequence joins TRBV19 and TRBJ1-2; D is unresolved. The CDR3 is made up of 15 amino acids. V lost 9 bases and J lost 4, with 21 bases in between. Germline assignment: CDR1 LNHDA and CDR2 SQIVND (reference sequence). Variable domain in full (rest from reference TRBV19 and TRBJ1-2): DGGITQSPKYLFRKEGQNVTLSCEQNLNHDAMYWYRQDPGQGLRLIYYSQIVNDFQKGDIAEGYSVSREKKESFPLTVTSAQKNPTAFYLCASISLREPPYGYTFGSGTRLTVV.

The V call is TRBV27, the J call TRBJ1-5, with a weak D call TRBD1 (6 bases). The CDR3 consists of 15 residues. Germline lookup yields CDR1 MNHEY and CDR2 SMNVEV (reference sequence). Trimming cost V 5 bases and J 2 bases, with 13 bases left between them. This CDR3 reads CASSLNRVGNQPQHF. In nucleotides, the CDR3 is TGTGCCAGCAGTCTGAACAGGGTGGGCAATCAGCCCCAGCATTTT.

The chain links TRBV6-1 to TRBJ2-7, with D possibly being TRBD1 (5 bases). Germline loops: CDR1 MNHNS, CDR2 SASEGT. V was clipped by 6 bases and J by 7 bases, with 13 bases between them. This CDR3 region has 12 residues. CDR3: CASRPRVGEQYF. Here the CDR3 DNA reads TGTGCCAGCAGACCCAGGGTTGGGGAGCAGTACTTC.

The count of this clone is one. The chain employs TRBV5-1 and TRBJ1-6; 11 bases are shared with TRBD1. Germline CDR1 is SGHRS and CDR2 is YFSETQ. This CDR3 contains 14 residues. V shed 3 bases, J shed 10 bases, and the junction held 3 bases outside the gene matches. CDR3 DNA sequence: TGCGCCAGCAGCTCGGGACAGGGGGGCTCACCCCTCCACTTT. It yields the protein CASSSGQGGSPLHF.

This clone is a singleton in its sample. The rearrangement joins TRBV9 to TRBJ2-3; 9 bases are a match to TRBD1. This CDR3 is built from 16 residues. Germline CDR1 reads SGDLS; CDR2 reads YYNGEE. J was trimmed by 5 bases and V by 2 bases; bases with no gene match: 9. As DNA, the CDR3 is TGTGCCAGCAGCGTCGGACAGGGGCAGATGGGAGATACGCAGTATTTT. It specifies CASSVGQGQMGDTQYF.

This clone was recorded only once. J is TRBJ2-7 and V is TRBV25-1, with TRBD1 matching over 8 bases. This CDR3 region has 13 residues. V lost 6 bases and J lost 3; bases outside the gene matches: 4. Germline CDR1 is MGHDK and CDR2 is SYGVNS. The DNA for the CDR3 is TGTGCCAGCAGGGGTGGACAGGGCTACGAGCAGTACTTC. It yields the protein CASRGGQGYEQYF.

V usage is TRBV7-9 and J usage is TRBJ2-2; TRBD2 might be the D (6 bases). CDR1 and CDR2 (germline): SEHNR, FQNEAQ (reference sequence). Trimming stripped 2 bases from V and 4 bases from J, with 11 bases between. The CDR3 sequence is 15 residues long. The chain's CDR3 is CASSLRRVGTGELFF. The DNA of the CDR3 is TGTGCCAGCAGCTTACGGAGGGTTGGCACCGGGGAGCTGTTTTTT.

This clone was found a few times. The chain's CDR3 is CASSRQLSSTDTQYF. The CDR3 nucleotides are TGTGCCAGCAGCCGCCAACTTTCTAGCACAGATACGCAGTATTTT. V gene TRBV14 combines with J gene TRBJ2-3; D unresolved. Germline CDR1 is SGHDN and CDR2 is FVKESK. The V end was cut by 4 bases, the J end by 0 bases, with 11 bases between. This CDR3 has 15 amino acids. Variable domain in full (rest from reference TRBV14 and TRBJ2-3): EAGVTQFPSHSVIEKGQTVTLRCDPISGHDNLYWYRRVMGKEIKFLLHFVKESKQDESGMPNNRFLAERTGGTYSTLKVQPAELEDSGVYFCASSRQLSSTDTQYFGPGTRLTVL.

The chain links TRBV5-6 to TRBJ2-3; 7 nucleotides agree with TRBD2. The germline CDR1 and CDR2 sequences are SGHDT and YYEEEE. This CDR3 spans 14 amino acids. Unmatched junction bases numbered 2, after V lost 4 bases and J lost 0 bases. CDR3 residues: CASSHSGSTDTQYF. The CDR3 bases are TGTGCCAGCAGCCATAGCGGGAGCACAGATACGCAGTATTTT.

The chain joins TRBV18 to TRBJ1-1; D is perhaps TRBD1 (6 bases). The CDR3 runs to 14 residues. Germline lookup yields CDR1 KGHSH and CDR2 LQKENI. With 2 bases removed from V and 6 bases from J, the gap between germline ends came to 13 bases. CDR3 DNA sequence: TGTGCCAGCTCACCAATACAGGGTGGATCTGAAGCTTTCTTT. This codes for CASSPIQGGSEAFF.

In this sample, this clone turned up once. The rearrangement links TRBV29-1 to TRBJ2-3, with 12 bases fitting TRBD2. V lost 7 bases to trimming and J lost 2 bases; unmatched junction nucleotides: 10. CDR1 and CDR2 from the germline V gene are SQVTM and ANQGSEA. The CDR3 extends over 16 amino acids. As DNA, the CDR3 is TGCAGCGCTTCACGGACTAGCGGGATTACCACAGATACGCAGTATTTT. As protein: CSASRTSGITTDTQYF.

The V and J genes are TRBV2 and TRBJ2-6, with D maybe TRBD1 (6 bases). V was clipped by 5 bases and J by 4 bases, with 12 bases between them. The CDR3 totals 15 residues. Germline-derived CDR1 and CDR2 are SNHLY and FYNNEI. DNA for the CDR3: TGTGCCAGCAGTTCACAGGGCGGCGGGGCCAACGTCCTGACTTTC. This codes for CASSSQGGGANVLTF.

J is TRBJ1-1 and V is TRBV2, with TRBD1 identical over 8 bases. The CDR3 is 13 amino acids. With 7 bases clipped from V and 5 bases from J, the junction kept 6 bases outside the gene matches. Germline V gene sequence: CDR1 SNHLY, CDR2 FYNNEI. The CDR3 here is CASKFQGATEAFF. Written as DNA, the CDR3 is TGTGCCAGCAAGTTTCAGGGGGCTACTGAAGCTTTCTTT.

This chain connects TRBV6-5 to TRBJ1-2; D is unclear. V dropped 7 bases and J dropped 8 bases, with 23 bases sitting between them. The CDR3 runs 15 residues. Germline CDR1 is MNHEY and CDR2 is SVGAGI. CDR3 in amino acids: CASTPQAGSLGGYTF. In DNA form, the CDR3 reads TGTGCCAGCACCCCCCAGGCGGGGAGCCTCGGGGGCTACACCTTC.

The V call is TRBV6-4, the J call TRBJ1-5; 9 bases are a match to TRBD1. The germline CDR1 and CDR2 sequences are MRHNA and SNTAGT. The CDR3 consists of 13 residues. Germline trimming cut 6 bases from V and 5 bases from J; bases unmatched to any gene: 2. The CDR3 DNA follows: TGTGCCAGCAGGGGACAGGGAGATCAGCCCCAGCATTTT. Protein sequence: CASRGQGDQPQHF.

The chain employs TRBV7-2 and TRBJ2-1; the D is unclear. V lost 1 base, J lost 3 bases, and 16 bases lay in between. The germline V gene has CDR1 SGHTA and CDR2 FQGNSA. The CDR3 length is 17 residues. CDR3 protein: CASSLVGAASYYNEQFF. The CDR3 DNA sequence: TGTGCCAGCAGCTTAGTTGGTGCGGCTAGTTACTACAATGAGCAGTTCTTC.

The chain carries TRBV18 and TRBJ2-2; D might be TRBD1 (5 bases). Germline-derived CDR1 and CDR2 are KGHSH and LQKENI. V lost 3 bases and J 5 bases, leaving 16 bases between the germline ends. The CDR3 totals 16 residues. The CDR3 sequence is CASSPLSGFPTGELFF. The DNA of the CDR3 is TGTGCCAGCTCACCGCTCTCAGGGTTCCCAACCGGGGAGCTGTTTTTT.

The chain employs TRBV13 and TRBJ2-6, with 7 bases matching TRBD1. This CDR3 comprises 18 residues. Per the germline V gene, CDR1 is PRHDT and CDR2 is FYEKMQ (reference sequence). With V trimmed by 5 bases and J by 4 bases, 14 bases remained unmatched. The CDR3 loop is CASSASFEGGFGANVLTF. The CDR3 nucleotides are TGTGCCAGCAGCGCTAGCTTCGAAGGGGGCTTCGGGGCCAACGTCCTGACTTTC.

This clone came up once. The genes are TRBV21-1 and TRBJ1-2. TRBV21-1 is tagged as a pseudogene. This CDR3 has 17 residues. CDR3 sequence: CASRPQRGAGGGLGYTF. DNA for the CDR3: TGTGCCAGCAGACCCCAACGGGGGGCGGGCGGGGGGTTAGGCTACACCTTC.

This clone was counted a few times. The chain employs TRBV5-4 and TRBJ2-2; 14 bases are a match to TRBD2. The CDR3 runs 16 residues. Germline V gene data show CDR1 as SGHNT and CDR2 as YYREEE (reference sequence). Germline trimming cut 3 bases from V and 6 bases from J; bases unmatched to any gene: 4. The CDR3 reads CASSSWTSGGPGELFF. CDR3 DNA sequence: TGTGCCAGCAGCTCCTGGACTAGCGGGGGGCCCGGGGAGCTGTTTTTT. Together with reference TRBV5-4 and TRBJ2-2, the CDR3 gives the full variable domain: ETGVTQSPTHLIKTRGQQVTLRCSSQSGHNTVSWYQQALGQGPQFIFQYYREEENGRGNFPPRFSGLQFPNYSSELNVNALELDDSALYLCASSSWTSGGPGELFFGEGSRLTVL.

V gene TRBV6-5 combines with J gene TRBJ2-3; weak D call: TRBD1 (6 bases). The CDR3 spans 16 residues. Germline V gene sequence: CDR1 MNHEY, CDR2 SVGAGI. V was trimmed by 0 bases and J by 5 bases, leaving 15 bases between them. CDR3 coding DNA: TGTGCCAGCAGTTACTCGGTTCCGGGACATGGAGATACGCAGTATTTT. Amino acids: CASSYSVPGHGDTQYF.

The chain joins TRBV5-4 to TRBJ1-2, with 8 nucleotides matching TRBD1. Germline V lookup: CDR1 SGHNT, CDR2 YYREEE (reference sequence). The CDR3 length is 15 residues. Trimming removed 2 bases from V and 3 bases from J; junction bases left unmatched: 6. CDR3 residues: CASSFPGQADYGYTF. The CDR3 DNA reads TGTGCCAGCAGCTTCCCGGGACAGGCAGACTATGGCTACACCTTC.

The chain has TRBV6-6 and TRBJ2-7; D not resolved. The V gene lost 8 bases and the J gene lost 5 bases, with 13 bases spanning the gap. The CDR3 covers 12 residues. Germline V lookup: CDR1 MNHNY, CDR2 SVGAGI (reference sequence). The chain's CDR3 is CASGQVVDEQYF. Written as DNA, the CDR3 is TGTGCCAGCGGGCAGGTGGTTGACGAGCAGTACTTC.